Presented here are 6 T cell receptor beta chains from one specimen sequenced in a study of blood T cells in healthy people across ages. Combining a sample-barcoded 5' primer with a J-beta primer mix, a second PCR ran for roughly 7 to 11 cycles. Using its own MiXCR run on the 5' RACE reads, TCRdb lists one record per CDR3 protein. The sample holds 1.5 million to 2 million distinct CDR3 sequences, over 25% seen once. Sequenced: blood. Source of these receptors: a woman younger than 45 in good health.

This clonotype was observed a few times. V usage is TRBV4-2 and J usage is TRBJ2-1; maybe TRBD1 (7 bases). The CDR3 runs to 16 residues. Trimming left V 1 base short and J 8 bases short, with 18 bases between. Per the germline V gene, CDR1 is LGHNA and CDR2 is YNFKEQ. The CDR3 sequence is CASSQVGQGGKDEQFF. CDR3 sequence (DNA): TGTGCCAGCAGCCAAGTCGGGCAGGGGGGAAAGGATGAGCAGTTCTTC.

The chain is built from TRBV24-1 and TRBJ2-3; D uncertain. CDR1 KGHDR and CDR2 SFDVKD come from the germline V gene. The CDR3 sequence is 15 residues long. V gave up 3 bases and J gave up 0 bases, with 9 bases separating them. For the CDR3, the DNA is TGTGCCACCAGTGATCCTGGCCGGAGCACAGATACGCAGTATTTT. Protein product: CATSDPGRSTDTQYF.

The V gene is TRBV30, the J gene TRBJ1-2, with D unclear. The CDR3 is 12 residues long. Germline CDR1 reads GTSNPN; CDR2 reads SVGIG (reference sequence). Trimming shortened V by 7 bases and J by 2 bases, and 11 bases separated the two germline ends. The CDR3 coding sequence is TGTGCCTCCCCGGACGGAAACTATGGCTACACCTTC. Translated, it gives CASPDGNYGYTF.

This clonotype turned up a few times. The chain employs TRBV5-1 and TRBJ1-2; D may be TRBD1 (6 bases). The germline CDR1 and CDR2 sequences are SGHRS and YFSETQ. V gave up 0 bases and J gave up 8 bases, with 11 bases separating them. CDR3 size: 13 residues. CDR3 sequence: CASSLAQGRGYTF. CDR3 nucleotides: TGCGCCAGCAGCTTGGCCCAGGGGAGAGGCTACACCTTC.

Only a few counts were recorded for this clonotype. V gene TRBV6-6 combines with J gene TRBJ2-5; either TRBD1 or TRBD2 may fit D (6 bases each). Germline CDR1 MNHNY, CDR2 SVGAGI (reference sequence). Trimming removed 5 bases at V and 9 bases at J, with 19 bases between. This CDR3 is built from 14 residues. The chain's CDR3 is CASSTTEGGEAQYF. CDR3 nucleotide sequence: TGTGCCAGCAGTACCACTGAGGGGGGCGAGGCCCAGTACTTC.

This clonotype was detected ten times or more. V is TRBV29-1 and J is TRBJ2-7; 7 bases align to TRBD2. Unmatched junction bases numbered 3, after V lost 4 bases and J lost 3 bases. The CDR3 contains 12 residues. Germline V gives CDR1 SQVTM, CDR2 ANQGSEA. The CDR3 protein is CSVGGTIYEQYF. In DNA, the CDR3 is TGCAGCGTTGGGGGGACTATCTACGAGCAGTACTTC.